This record looks at one TCR beta chain sequence and its context. This sample is part of a study of blood T cell repertoires in COVID-19. Study as a whole: Sample material is recorded as cDNA or gDNA derived from T cells, B-cell-depleted T cells, or PBMCs.

CDR1 and CDR2 (germline): LNHDA, SQIVND (reference sequence). The trim removed 2 bases at V and 0 bases at J, leaving 6 bases unmatched. The length of the CDR3 is 17 residues. The protocol was immunoSEQ multiplex PCR, while the TCRdb copy is restricted to in-frame clones and leaves out a portion. The table includes 340,000 or so clones, around four fifths detected once. J is TRBJ2-1 and V is TRBV19, with TRBD2 matching 8 bases. This TCR derives from a man in his thirties or forties with active or convalescent COVID-19. The sequenced material came from peripheral blood. The CDR3 spells CASSIRRGGSSYNEQFF. DNA for the CDR3: TGTGCCAGTAGTATACGTCGGGGGGGGAGCTCCTACAATGAGCAGTTCTTC.